One and the same sample provided the 31 T cell receptor beta chains below, sequenced in a study of technical replicates of blood from a few donors. Here immunoSEQ multiplex PCR was the method, and the copy in TCRdb shows in-frame clones only, minus some. The sample comprises around 68,000 clones, around 91% of which are singletons, and under 0.4% rests with the top ten. What was sequenced was T cells isolated from PBMCs. The source of these receptors is a human donor in good health. Some clones in this sample may be carry-over from other donors' samples.

The V gene is TRBV10-2, the J gene TRBJ2-2, with D uncertain. The V gene's germline CDR1 is WSHSY and CDR2 SAAADI. The CDR3 is 13 amino acids. The V end was cut by 6 bases, the J end by 0 bases, with 5 bases between. This CDR3 is CASRRSNTGELFF. CDR3 coding DNA: TGCGCCAGCAGACGGTCGAACACCGGGGAGCTGTTTTTT.

This clone was counted a few times. This chain uses TRBV5-1 with TRBJ2-3; D ambiguous. The V end lost 3 bases, the J end lost 1 base, and 3 bases lay between the germline ends. The CDR3 has 12 residues. CDR1 is SGHRS, CDR2 YFSETQ, per germline. This chain's CDR3 is CASSSGTDTQYF. The CDR3 nucleotides read TGCGCCAGCAGCTCGGGCACAGATACGCAGTATTTT.

CDR3 amino acids: CASSIIDSSGQGEQFF. CDR3 in DNA: TGTGCCAGTAGTATAATAGACTCCTCGGGACAGGGTGAGCAGTTCTTC. The V call is TRBV19, the J call TRBJ2-1; the match to TRBD1 covers 9 bases. Germline V CDR1 and CDR2: LNHDA, SQIVND (reference sequence). This CDR3 comprises 16 residues. Trimming took 2 bases from V and 9 from J; bases not matched to a gene: 11.

The V and J genes are TRBV10-3 and TRBJ2-1; 9 nucleotides align to TRBD2. CDR1 and CDR2 (germline): ENHRY, SYGVKD. After removal of 4 bases from V and 5 bases from J, the junction contained 6 bases not matched to a gene. The CDR3 runs to 15 residues. The CDR3 spells CAISGRSGGHNEQFF. In nucleotides, the CDR3 is TGTGCCATCAGTGGTCGTAGCGGGGGTCACAATGAGCAGTTCTTC.

This chain links TRBV10-2 with TRBJ1-2, with 9 bases fitting TRBD1. Per the germline V gene, CDR1 is WSHSY and CDR2 is SAAADI. V lost 6 bases and J lost 6; bases outside the gene matches: 11. CDR3 length: 15 residues. The CDR3 DNA reads as TGCGCCAGCAGCTCTCTACAGGGGGCAGGCAATGGCTACACCTTC. Translation: CASSSLQGAGNGYTF.

This sequence joins TRBV25-1 and TRBJ2-1; 14 bases map to TRBD2. CDR1 is MGHDK and CDR2 is SYGVNS in the germline V gene. V lost 3 bases to trimming and J lost 1 base; unmatched junction nucleotides: 5. The CDR3 is made up of 18 amino acids. CDR3 protein: CASSDMTSGRASYNEQFF. The CDR3 bases are TGTGCCAGCAGTGATATGACTAGCGGGAGGGCATCCTACAATGAGCAGTTCTTC.

This sequence joins TRBV11-2 and TRBJ2-2; the D gene is possibly TRBD2 (6 bases). The CDR3 consists of 13 residues. The germline gives CDR1 SGHAT, CDR2 FQNNGV. V was clipped by 3 bases and J by 5 bases, with 7 bases between them. CDR3 nucleotide sequence: TGTGCCAGCAGCTTGAGCGGGACCGGGGAGCTGTTTTTT. It encodes CASSLSGTGELFF.

The chain joins TRBV6-4 to TRBJ1-4, with D possibly TRBD1 on 5 matching bases. Germline assignment: CDR1 MRHNA and CDR2 SNTAGT. The CDR3 consists of 15 residues. The V and J ends lost 4 bases and 10 bases respectively, with 19 bases between them. The CDR3 DNA is TGTGCCAGCAGTGCGTCATTCCTAGGCGGGGGAAAACTGTTTTTT. Its translation is CASSASFLGGGKLFF.

In its sample, this clone was seen a few times. The V gene is TRBV19, the J gene TRBJ1-5; 8 positions agree with TRBD1. This CDR3 has 12 residues. Germline values: CDR1 LNHDA, CDR2 SQIVND (reference sequence). Trimming removed 8 bases from V and 7 bases from J; junction bases left unmatched: 4. The CDR3 spells CASDRGEQPQHF. The CDR3 DNA reads TGTGCCAGTGACAGGGGAGAGCAGCCCCAGCATTTT. The full variable domain, with the rest looked up from reference TRBV19 and TRBJ1-5, is DGGITQSPKYLFRKEGQNVTLSCEQNLNHDAMYWYRQDPGQGLRLIYYSQIVNDFQKGDIAEGYSVSREKKESFPLTVTSAQKNPTAFYLCASDRGEQPQHFGDGTRLSIL.

The V gene is TRBV5-5, the J gene TRBJ2-7; TRBD2 agrees at 9 bases. Unmatched junction bases numbered 13, after V lost 1 base and J lost 2 bases. Germline V gene sequence: CDR1 SGHKS, CDR2 YYEKEE (reference sequence). This CDR3 comprises 18 residues. The CDR3 bases are TGTGCCAGCAGCTTGACCGTGGGTAGCGGGAGTAGAACCTACGAGCAGTACTTC. Its translation: CASSLTVGSGSRTYEQYF.

The chain joins TRBV4-1 to TRBJ2-5; D is perhaps TRBD1 (6 bases). Germline CDR1 and CDR2: MGHRA and YSYEKL. The length of the CDR3 is 15 residues. Between the trimmed V and J ends, which lost 4 bases and 0 bases, there was a span of 12 bases. The CDR3 DNA reads as TGCGCCAGCAGCCGTACGGGACAAGACCAAGAGACCCAGTACTTC. Encoded protein: CASSRTGQDQETQYF.

In this sample, this clone turned up a few times. The V call is TRBV2, the J call TRBJ2-7; 11 bases are shared with TRBD2. Trimming removed 6 bases from V and 0 bases from J; junction bases left unmatched: 4. Germline V gene lookup returns CDR1 SNHLY and CDR2 FYNNEI. The CDR3 is made up of 15 amino acids. The CDR3 is CASRETSGVSYEQYF. The CDR3 nucleotides are TGTGCCAGCAGGGAGACTAGCGGGGTCTCCTACGAGCAGTACTTC.

This clone was observed once. The chain recombines TRBV28 with TRBJ2-1, with D possibly matching TRBD2 (6 bases). This CDR3 spans 16 amino acids. The V gene lost 5 bases and the J gene lost 4 bases, with 18 bases spanning the gap. Germline loops: CDR1 MDHEN, CDR2 SYDVKM. CDR3 coding DNA: TGTGCCAGCAGTGGGATAGAGAGGGGAGGATACAATGAGCAGTTCTTC. Translating gives CASSGIERGGYNEQFF.

This chain uses TRBV6-1 with TRBJ1-2; D may be TRBD1 (5 bases). The germline gives CDR1 MNHNS, CDR2 SASEGT. The CDR3 has 11 amino acids. V was clipped by 7 bases and J by 8 bases, with 11 bases between them. The CDR3 here is CASIGTMGYTF. The CDR3 DNA follows: TGTGCCAGCATCGGGACTATGGGCTACACCTTC.

The rearrangement joins TRBV5-1 to TRBJ1-2; tentatively, D is TRBD1 (6 bases). This CDR3 has 14 residues. Trimming removed 0 bases from V and 5 bases from J, with 11 bases in between. CDR1 and CDR2 from the germline V gene are SGHRS and YFSETQ. CDR3 residues: CASSLVGTIYGYTF. CDR3 sequence (DNA): TGCGCCAGCAGCTTGGTGGGGACAATATATGGCTACACCTTC.

This chain links TRBV7-6 with TRBJ2-3; D possibly corresponds to TRBD2 (5 bases). Trimming removed 5 bases at V and 0 bases at J, with 15 bases between. Germline V gene lookup returns CDR1 SGHVS and CDR2 FNYEAQ. The CDR3 is 16 residues long. CDR3 DNA sequence: TGTGCCAGCAGCCCAAATCCAGCGGTGAGCACAGATACGCAGTATTTT. Its translation is CASSPNPAVSTDTQYF.

The CDR3, as DNA: TGTGCCAGCAGCCAACCAGACAGTTCTGGGGCCAACGTCCTGACTTTC. As protein: CASSQPDSSGANVLTF. V and J are TRBV4-2 and TRBJ2-6; D is possibly TRBD1 (5 bases). Germline loops: CDR1 LGHNA, CDR2 YNFKEQ. The CDR3 extends over 16 amino acids. The V gene lost 2 bases and the J gene lost 1 base, with 9 bases spanning the gap.

The chain combines TRBV4-2 with TRBJ2-2; 11 bases are shared with TRBD2. CDR3 length equals 17 residues. Germline V lookup: CDR1 LGHNA, CDR2 YNFKEQ. V lost 4 bases to trimming and J lost 4 bases; unmatched junction nucleotides: 8. The CDR3 reads CASSLSTSGGGTGELFF. CDR3 DNA sequence: TGTGCCAGCAGCCTCTCTACTAGCGGGGGAGGCACCGGGGAGCTGTTTTTT.

This clone appeared once. V usage is TRBV6-5 and J usage is TRBJ2-5; 9 nucleotides line up with TRBD1. Germline V gene sequence: CDR1 MNHEY, CDR2 SVGAGI. V shed 7 bases, J shed 5 bases, and the junction held 8 bases outside the gene matches. CDR3 size: 14 residues. The CDR3 coding sequence is TGTGCCAGCACCTCACAGGGGGCAGGGGAGACCCAGTACTTC. It translates to CASTSQGAGETQYF.

This chain connects TRBV5-1 to TRBJ2-3; weak D call: TRBD2 (6 bases). CDR3 length: 16 amino acids. Trimming pared 0 bases from V and 0 bases from J, leaving 11 bases between. Per the germline V gene, CDR1 is SGHRS and CDR2 is YFSETQ. In DNA, the CDR3 is TGCGCCAGCAGCTTGGGCGGGAAGGCTAGCACAGATACGCAGTATTTT. Its protein is CASSLGGKASTDTQYF.

The chain is built from TRBV28 and TRBJ2-7; 7 bases agree with TRBD1. The V gene's germline CDR1 is MDHEN and CDR2 SYDVKM. The length of the CDR3 is 19 residues. Unmatched junction bases numbered 18, after V lost 2 bases and J lost 2 bases. The CDR3 bases are TGTGCCAGCAGTTTACCCAACTATGGAACCGGGACAGTTACCTACGAGCAGTACTTC. Translation gives CASSLPNYGTGTVTYEQYF. The variable domain in full, completed from reference TRBV28 and TRBJ2-7, reads DVKVTQSSRYLVKRTGEKVFLECVQDMDHENMFWYRQDPGLGLRLIYFSYDVKMKEKGDIPEGYSVSREKKERFSLILESASTNQTSMYLCASSLPNYGTGTVTYEQYFGPGTRLTVT.

J is TRBJ2-7 and V is TRBV11-2; TRBD2 matches at 7 bases. CDR1 is SGHAT and CDR2 is FQNNGV in the germline V gene. The CDR3 sequence is 15 residues long. V dropped 5 bases and J dropped 7; count of bases not matched to a gene: 14. The CDR3 reads CASSAGVGSLREQYF. The CDR3 DNA reads TGTGCCAGCAGCGCGGGAGTCGGATCCCTACGAGAGCAGTACTTC.

The chain links TRBV4-1 to TRBJ2-7, with 12 bases that match TRBD2. J gave up 1 base and V 4 bases, and 11 bases lay outside the gene matches. The CDR3 runs 18 residues. Looked up from germline, CDR1 is MGHRA and CDR2 is YSYEKL. CDR3 sequence reads: CASSPPGTSGFSSYEQYF. CDR3 nucleotide sequence: TGCGCCAGCAGCCCCCCCGGGACTAGCGGGTTCTCATCCTACGAGCAGTACTTC.

J is TRBJ2-7 and V is TRBV5-1; 8 nucleotides align to TRBD2. The germline CDR1 and CDR2 sequences are SGHRS and YFSETQ. Trimming took 4 bases from V and 2 from J; bases not matched to a gene: 8. The CDR3 is made up of 15 amino acids. CDR3: CASSPGTSGTYEQYF. The CDR3 DNA sequence: TGCGCCAGCAGCCCGGGAACTAGCGGTACCTACGAGCAGTACTTC.

The chain combines TRBV5-4 with TRBJ2-7, with 7 positions matching TRBD1. Germline V gene sequence: CDR1 SGHNT, CDR2 YYREEE (reference sequence). The CDR3 sequence is 16 residues long. With V trimmed by 4 bases and J by 1 base, 11 bases remained unmatched. The CDR3 protein is CASSLALGQLSYEQYF. The CDR3 region has the DNA TGTGCCAGCAGCCTTGCACTGGGACAGCTTTCCTACGAGCAGTACTTC.

The chain uses TRBV11-3 and TRBJ1-2; TRBD1 matches 8 bases. The ends lost 6 bases at V and 3 bases at J; junction bases unmatched: 6. Germline loops: CDR1 SGHNT, CDR2 YENEEA. The CDR3 runs to 14 residues. The CDR3 DNA is TGTGCCAGCAGGCGGACAGGGATCTACTATGGCTACACCTTC. Residues: CASRRTGIYYGYTF. Looking up the rest from reference TRBV11-3 and TRBJ1-2 gives the full variable domain: EAGVVQSPRYKIIEKKQPVAFWCNPISGHNTLYWYLQNLGQGPELLIRYENEEAVDDSQLPKDRFSAERLKGVDSTLKIQPAELGDSAVYLCASRRTGIYYGYTFGSGTRLTVV.

J is TRBJ2-7 and V is TRBV29-1; D not resolved. The germline V and J ends were trimmed by 3 bases and 5 bases, with 8 bases remaining between them. Germline V gene lookup returns CDR1 SQVTM and CDR2 ANQGSEA. The CDR3 loop spans 11 amino acids. CDR3 bases: TGCAGCGTTGAGGCAGGCCACGAGCAGTACTTC. Residues: CSVEAGHEQYF.

CDR3 sequence: CASSLGTGEEETQYF. The CDR3 DNA sequence: TGTGCCAGCAGCTTAGGGACAGGGGAGGAGGAGACCCAGTACTTC. The rearrangement uses TRBV11-3 and TRBJ2-5, with 9 bases lining up with TRBD1. In germline, CDR1 is SGHNT, CDR2 YENEEA. V was clipped by 1 base and J by 5 bases; unmatched bases: 5. The CDR3 is made up of 15 amino acids.

V usage is TRBV7-9 and J usage is TRBJ1-1; the match to TRBD1 covers 8 bases. J was trimmed by 9 bases and V by 6 bases; bases with no gene match: 9. The CDR3 sequence is 13 residues long. Looked up from germline, CDR1 is SEHNR and CDR2 is FQNEAQ (reference sequence). In DNA, the CDR3 is TGTGCCAGCAGACCAGGTACAGGGGGAAAAGCTTTCTTT. Encoded protein: CASRPGTGGKAFF.

This clone is deemed medium-sized (0.01 to 0.1%). The chain joins TRBV29-1 to TRBJ2-2; tentative D call: TRBD2 (5 bases). The V gene lost 6 bases and the J gene lost 6 bases, with 11 bases spanning the gap. The CDR3 is 12 amino acids. Germline loops: CDR1 SQVTM, CDR2 ANQGSEA. The CDR3, as DNA: TGCAGCGTATTTACCGGGGCCGGGGAGCTGTTTTTT. It is translated as CSVFTGAGELFF.

This chain joins TRBV6-1 and TRBJ2-7; 9 nucleotides line up with TRBD2. J gave up 1 base and V 6 bases, and 7 bases lay outside the gene matches. CDR3 size: 15 residues. Per the germline V gene, CDR1 is MNHNS and CDR2 is SASEGT. The CDR3 DNA follows: TGTGCCAGCAGGGGCCTAGCGGGATCATCCTACGAGCAGTACTTC. Translated, it gives CASRGLAGSSYEQYF.